This T cell receptor (beta chain) was retrieved from a study of early T cells in non-severe SARS-CoV-2 infection. TCRdb itself ran the 5' RACE reads through MiXCR, one entry per CDR3 protein. Among about 83,000 distinct CDR3 sequences, roughly an eighth were seen once, and the ten largest hold about 6%. This clonotype was found many times. It is unclear where the CDR3 begins or ends on the DNA, so no DNA is shown, and the CDR3 is as TCRdb lists it. This clonotype was sampled from an adult who was a healthcare worker with PCR-confirmed SARS-CoV-2 infection or an uninfected control (not recorded which). Source material: whole blood.

Here the CDR3 reads CASSPTSGLEKADTQYF. The chain is built from TRBV28 and TRBJ2-3; no check of the table's D call, TRBD2, against the DNA was made. The length of the CDR3 is 17 amino acids, counting both ends. In germline, CDR1 is MDHEN, CDR2 SYDVKM.